One sample yielded the 27 T cell receptor beta chains listed below, sequenced in a study of cytomegalovirus exposure and HLA in healthy donors. The PCR ran on 60 Vbeta and 13 Jbeta primers. The protocol was immunoSEQ multiplex PCR, while the TCRdb copy is restricted to in-frame clones and leaves out a portion. This table holds 85,000 to 100,000 clones, just under 80% found once. Input material: PBMCs. The receptors were sampled from a middle-aged woman in good health and CMV-seronegative.

This chain uses TRBV5-4 with TRBJ1-2; 8 positions match TRBD1. Losses at the gene ends were 2 bases for V and 4 bases for J; bases not matched to a gene: 7. Germline V gene data show CDR1 as SGHNT and CDR2 as YYREEE (reference sequence). The CDR3 sequence is 15 residues long. The CDR3 region has the DNA TGTGCCAGCAGCTTTGGACAGGGAGGGACCTATGGCTACACCTTC. It yields the protein CASSFGQGGTYGYTF.

The chain links TRBV6-1 to TRBJ2-7; D possibly corresponds to TRBD1 (6 bases). CDR3 length: 15 residues. The germline CDR1 and CDR2 sequences are MNHNS and SASEGT. V was pared by 5 bases and J by 4 bases, with 18 bases between. The CDR3 region has the DNA TGTGCCAGCAGTCCGAGGCAGGGGATGGTTTACGAGCAGTACTTC. It is translated as CASSPRQGMVYEQYF.

Written as DNA, the CDR3 is TGTGCCAGTAGTATGGGACAGGGGAGATGGGGGCAGTACTTC. Amino acids: CASSMGQGRWGQYF. V usage is TRBV19 and J usage is TRBJ2-7; 10 nucleotides match TRBD1. The trim removed 3 bases at V and 9 bases at J, leaving 8 bases unmatched. Germline V CDR1 and CDR2: LNHDA, SQIVND (reference sequence). The CDR3 loop spans 14 amino acids.

This clone was seen only once. The chain recombines TRBV19 with TRBJ1-5; 8 bases line up with TRBD1. Germline CDR1 is LNHDA and CDR2 is SQIVND (reference sequence). CDR3 length: 15 residues. The trim removed 7 bases at V and 6 bases at J, leaving 11 bases unmatched. The CDR3: CASTSTGAWSQPQHF. The CDR3 DNA reads TGTGCCAGTACTTCGACAGGGGCGTGGAGTCAGCCCCAGCATTTT.

V usage is TRBV7-2 and J usage is TRBJ2-4; the D gene is possibly TRBD1 (5 bases). The V gene lost 1 base and the J gene lost 0 bases, with 10 bases spanning the gap. CDR1 is SGHTA, CDR2 FQGNSA, per germline. The CDR3 spans 16 residues. The CDR3 nucleotides read TGTGCCAGCAGCTTAGGACAGACCCTAGCCAAAAACATTCAGTACTTC. Encoded protein: CASSLGQTLAKNIQYF.

The chain employs TRBV28 and TRBJ1-6; D is perhaps TRBD1 (6 bases). The CDR3 runs to 14 residues. Germline V lookup: CDR1 MDHEN, CDR2 SYDVKM. Trimming took off 6 bases at V and 10 bases at J, with 16 bases between the two ends. DNA of the CDR3: TGTGCCAGCAGCACCCCAGGGGCTCGCTCACCCCTCCACTTT. It translates to CASSTPGARSPLHF.

This chain links TRBV28 with TRBJ2-1; 8 bases align to TRBD2. Germline values: CDR1 MDHEN, CDR2 SYDVKM. With 5 bases clipped from V and 3 bases from J, the junction kept 6 bases outside the gene matches. The CDR3 is 15 residues long. CDR3: CASSPPRGGYNEQFF. The CDR3, as DNA: TGTGCCAGCAGTCCCCCCCGGGGGGGCTACAATGAGCAGTTCTTC. The full variable domain, rest sourced from reference TRBV28 and TRBJ2-1, is DVKVTQSSRYLVKRTGEKVFLECVQDMDHENMFWYRQDPGLGLRLIYFSYDVKMKEKGDIPEGYSVSREKKERFSLILESASTNQTSMYLCASSPPRGGYNEQFFGPGTRLTVL.

The rearrangement joins TRBV10-1 to TRBJ1-2; 7 nucleotides line up with TRBD1. The CDR3 length is 14 residues. Unmatched junction bases numbered 11, after V lost 9 bases and J lost 4 bases. The germline V gene encodes CDR1 WNHNN and CDR2 SYGVQD (reference sequence). This CDR3 is CARRKGASSYGYTF. The CDR3 nucleotides read TGCGCCAGAAGAAAGGGGGCATCTTCCTATGGCTACACCTTC.

The sample holds a few counts of this clone. The chain links TRBV5-8 to TRBJ2-2; 7 nucleotides line up with TRBD1. V was clipped by 7 bases and J by 5 bases; unmatched bases: 2. The CDR3 consists of 12 residues. Germline V gene data show CDR1 as SGHTS and CDR2 as YDEGEE. CDR3 sequence (DNA): TGTGCCAGCTACAGGGGAACCGGGGAGCTGTTTTTT. Translating it yields CASYRGTGELFF. Full variable domain (rest looked up from reference TRBV5-8 and TRBJ2-2): EAGVTQSPTHLIKTRGQQATLRCSPISGHTSVYWYQQALGLGLQFLLWYDEGEERNRGNFPPRFSGRQFPNYSSELNVNALELEDSALYLCASYRGTGELFFGEGSRLTVL.

V and J are TRBV2 and TRBJ1-2; 8 bases are shared with TRBD1. The length of the CDR3 is 13 residues. J gave up 4 bases and V 10 bases, and 8 bases lay outside the gene matches. Germline V gives CDR1 SNHLY, CDR2 FYNNEI. CDR3 protein: CATGQGGGYGYTF. In DNA, the CDR3 is TGTGCCACCGGACAGGGCGGGGGCTATGGCTACACCTTC.

V gene TRBV7-2 combines with J gene TRBJ2-1, with 7 bases fitting TRBD2. Trimming removed 10 bases from V and 4 bases from J; junction bases left unmatched: 7. Germline V gene data show CDR1 as SGHTA and CDR2 as FQGNSA. This CDR3 spans 13 amino acids. CDR3 amino acids: CATSGGSYNEQFF. The CDR3 DNA follows: TGTGCCACCTCGGGGGGTTCATACAATGAGCAGTTCTTC.

The chain combines TRBV2 with TRBJ2-7; 10 bases map to TRBD1. V gave up 9 bases and J gave up 7 bases; unmatched junction bases: 12. CDR3 size: 14 residues. The V gene's germline CDR1 is SNHLY and CDR2 FYNNEI. The CDR3 region has the DNA TGTGCCAGTGCTGGGGGGACAGGGGTGGAGGAGCAGTACTTC. Translated, it gives CASAGGTGVEEQYF.

This chain links TRBV7-2 with TRBJ2-5; 8 bases align to TRBD1. Germline CDR1 reads SGHTA; CDR2 reads FQGNSA. V shed 3 bases and J 3 bases; nucleotides not matched to a gene: 6. The CDR3 runs to 15 residues. The CDR3, as DNA: TGTGCCAGCAGCTTGGGGGACAGGAGTGAAGAGACCCAGTACTTC. Translated, it gives CASSLGDRSEETQYF.

The rearrangement uses TRBV5-1 and TRBJ1-3, with D unclear. This CDR3 is built from 19 residues. The V end lost 0 bases, the J end lost 0 bases, and 19 bases lay between the germline ends. Germline values: CDR1 SGHRS, CDR2 YFSETQ. The CDR3 sequence is CASSLEIRGGRRSGNTIYF. DNA of the CDR3: TGCGCCAGCAGCTTGGAGATCCGGGGTGGACGGCGCTCTGGAAACACCATATATTTT.

The rearrangement links TRBV18 to TRBJ1-5, with TRBD1 as a possible D gene (6 bases). Trimming took 1 base from V and 5 from J, leaving 15 bases between them. The CDR3 runs to 16 residues. Germline CDR1 reads KGHSH; CDR2 reads LQKENI. The CDR3 region is CASSPQQGYTDQPQHF. The CDR3 nucleotides are TGTGCCAGCTCACCACAACAGGGCTACACCGATCAGCCCCAGCATTTT.

The V call is TRBV5-1, the J call TRBJ2-3, with D possibly being TRBD2 (5 bases). V was clipped by 5 bases and J by 4 bases, with 11 bases between them. The V gene's germline CDR1 is SGHRS and CDR2 YFSETQ. The CDR3 totals 13 residues. This CDR3 is CASRDSAADTQYF. Written as DNA, the CDR3 is TGCGCCAGCAGGGACTCCGCGGCAGATACGCAGTATTTT.

The J gene is TRBJ1-2, the V gene TRBV7-9, with D hard to call. This CDR3 has 15 amino acids. CDR1 and CDR2 (germline): SEHNR, FQNEAQ (reference sequence). V was shortened by 1 base and J by 0 bases, with 9 bases between the two germline ends. CDR3 DNA sequence: TGTGCCAGCAGCTTAGGTCAAGGAGCTAACTATGGCTACACCTTC. This translates into CASSLGQGANYGYTF.

This chain links TRBV6-6 with TRBJ2-2; D remains unclear. There are 14 residues in the CDR3. Germline CDR1 MNHNY, CDR2 SVGAGI (reference sequence). Trimming stripped 6 bases from V and 2 bases from J, with 10 bases between. The DNA for the CDR3 is TGTGCCAGCAGGATGGAGCTTAACACCGGGGAGCTGTTTTTT. Translated, it gives CASRMELNTGELFF.

The V and J genes are TRBV4-2 and TRBJ1-6; D is unclear. CDR3 length: 16 residues. Germline CDR1 LGHNA, CDR2 YNFKEQ. V lost 4 bases, J lost 9 bases, and 19 bases lay in between. CDR3: CASSREPRGILSPLHF. The CDR3 DNA follows: TGTGCCAGCAGCCGGGAGCCGAGAGGGATTCTTTCACCCCTCCACTTT.

V is TRBV2 and J is TRBJ1-1; no firm D call. CDR1 is SNHLY, CDR2 FYNNEI, per germline. The CDR3 length is 13 residues. The V end was cut by 10 bases, the J end by 1 base, with 13 bases between. CDR3 DNA: TGTGCCAACAACTATCGAGAGAACACTGAAGCTTTCTTT. It encodes CANNYRENTEAFF. Combining the CDR3 with reference TRBV2 and TRBJ1-1 gives the whole variable domain EPEVTQTPSHQVTQMGQEVILRCVPISNHLYFYWYRQILGQKVEFLVSFYNNEISEKSEIFDDQFSVERPDGSNFTLKIRSTKLEDSAMYFCANNYRENTEAFFGQGTRLTVV.

The rearrangement links TRBV27 to TRBJ1-6, with a tentative D call TRBD1 (6 bases). V was trimmed by 4 bases and J by 9 bases, leaving 16 bases between them. The CDR3 runs 15 residues. The germline gives CDR1 MNHEY, CDR2 SMNVEV (reference sequence). CDR3 coding DNA: TGTGCCAGCAGTTCGTGGGGACAAGATAGTTCACCCCTCCACTTT. The encoded protein is CASSSWGQDSSPLHF.

This sequence joins TRBV5-4 and TRBJ2-1, with TRBD1 matching 10 bases. Germline lookup yields CDR1 SGHNT and CDR2 YYREEE (reference sequence). CDR3 length: 17 residues. With V trimmed by 0 bases and J by 0 bases, 3 bases remained unmatched. The CDR3 coding sequence is TGTGCCAGCAGCTTGGATCGGGACAGGGGCTCCTACAATGAGCAGTTCTTC. Protein sequence: CASSLDRDRGSYNEQFF.

This rearrangement joins TRBV27 to TRBJ1-1; TRBD1 aligns across 7 bases. Germline CDR1 and CDR2: MNHEY and SMNVEV (reference sequence). V was clipped by 7 bases and J by 2 bases; unmatched bases: 10. CDR3 length: 15 residues. In DNA, the CDR3 is TGTGCCAGCACCTCGAGACAGGGTGAAAACACTGAAGCTTTCTTT. Translating it yields CASTSRQGENTEAFF.

The chain has TRBV4-1 and TRBJ1-5, with 10 bases matching TRBD1. With 0 bases clipped from V and 5 bases from J, the junction kept 4 bases outside the gene matches. CDR3 size: 16 residues. Germline assignment: CDR1 MGHRA and CDR2 YSYEKL. CDR3 nucleotide sequence: TGCGCCAGCAGCCAAGAGGCGGGACAGGGGCATCAGCCCCAGCATTTT. Amino acid sequence: CASSQEAGQGHQPQHF.

The chain recombines TRBV7-6 with TRBJ1-2; D may be TRBD1 (5 bases). The CDR3 has 13 residues. The ends were cut back, 2 bases at V and 4 bases at J, with 8 bases in the middle. CDR1 SGHVS and CDR2 FNYEAQ come from the germline V gene. CDR3 in amino acids: CASSLQGGYGYTF. The CDR3 region has the DNA TGTGCCAGCAGCTTACAGGGTGGCTATGGCTACACCTTC. The variable domain in full, completed from reference TRBV7-6 and TRBJ1-2, reads GAGVSQSPRYKVTKRGQDVALRCDPISGHVSLYWYRQALGQGPEFLTYFNYEAQQDKSGLPNDRFSAERPEGSISTLTIQRTEQRDSAMYRCASSLQGGYGYTFGSGTRLTVV.

The chain carries TRBV7-6 and TRBJ2-5; 15 bases are shared with TRBD2. CDR1 is SGHVS, CDR2 FNYEAQ, per germline. The CDR3 sequence is 18 residues long. J lost 1 base, V lost 4 bases, and 7 bases had no gene match. CDR3 in amino acids: CASSSSGTSGGSQETQYF. CDR3 bases: TGTGCCAGCAGCTCCTCCGGGACTAGCGGGGGGAGCCAAGAGACCCAGTACTTC.

The genes are TRBV11-1 and TRBJ1-1; TRBD1 is a possible D gene (6 bases). The germline V gene encodes CDR1 SGHAT and CDR2 FQDESV (reference sequence). This CDR3 spans 13 amino acids. The germline V and J ends were trimmed by 5 bases and 11 bases, with 18 bases remaining between them. The CDR3 DNA follows: TGTGCCAGCAGCGAGTTGAGGGGGGGATGGGCTTTCTTT. As protein: CASSELRGGWAFF.